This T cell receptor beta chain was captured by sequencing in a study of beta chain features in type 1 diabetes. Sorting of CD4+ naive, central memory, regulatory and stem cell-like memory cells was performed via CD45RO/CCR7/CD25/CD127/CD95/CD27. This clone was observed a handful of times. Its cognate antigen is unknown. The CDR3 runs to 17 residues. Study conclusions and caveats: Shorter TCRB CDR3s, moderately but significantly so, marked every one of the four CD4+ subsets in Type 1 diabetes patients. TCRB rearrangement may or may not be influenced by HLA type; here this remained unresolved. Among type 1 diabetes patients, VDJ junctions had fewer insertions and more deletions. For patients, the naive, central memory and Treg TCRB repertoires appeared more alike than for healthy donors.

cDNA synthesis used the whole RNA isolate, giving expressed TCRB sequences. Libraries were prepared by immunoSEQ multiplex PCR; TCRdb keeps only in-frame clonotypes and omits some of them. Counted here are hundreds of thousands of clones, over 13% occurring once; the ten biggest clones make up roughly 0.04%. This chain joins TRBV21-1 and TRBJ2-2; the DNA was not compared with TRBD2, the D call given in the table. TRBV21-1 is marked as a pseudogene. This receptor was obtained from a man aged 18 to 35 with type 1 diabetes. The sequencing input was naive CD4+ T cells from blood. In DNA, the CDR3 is TGTGCCAGCAGACCTGAGGGACTAGCGGTGAACACCGGGGAGCTGTTTTTT. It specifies CASRPEGLAVNTGELFF.